This TCR beta chain was sequenced in a study of T-cell memory formation after mild COVID-19. Germline V gene data show CDR1 as LNHNV and CDR2 as YYDKDF (reference sequence). V gave up 4 bases and J gave up 8 bases, with 14 bases separating them. The CDR3 runs 14 residues. Using constant-segment primers, 5'RACE produced TCR alpha and TCR beta cDNA libraries carrying sample barcodes and UMIs. TCRdb reprocessed the 5' RACE reads via MiXCR and lists one record per CDR3 protein. The repertoire includes roughly 600,000 distinct CDR3 sequences, more than 15% of them detected once, and about 12% sits in the top ten.

The chain joins TRBV15 to TRBJ1-4; D is unclear. The receptor comes from an adult woman who had mild COVID-19 (a few samples of this study predate the infection). Cell type and time point are not known. The specimen sequenced was PBMCs or a T cell subset sorted from them (not recorded which). CDR3: CATSTRTAEEKLFF. CDR3 coding DNA: TGTGCCACCAGCACTAGGACCGCGGAGGAAAAACTGTTTTTT.